These 7 T cell receptor beta chains were all obtained from the same sample, sequenced in a study of shared clonotypes between healthy human individuals. The table came from immunoSEQ multiplex PCR; TCRdb's copy has only in-frame clones and leaves some out. This sample carries approximately 1,500,000 clones, 95% to 99% of them seen once, and the ten largest clones take 0.45%. The sequencing sample was made of naive CD4+ T cells sorted from blood. Subset described: CD45RA+ positively selected. The receptors shown here come from a man aged 25-45 years in good health.

A single count supports this clone. The V and J genes are TRBV7-8 and TRBJ2-1; 8 bases match TRBD1. Germline lookup yields CDR1 SGHVS and CDR2 FQNEAQ. The junction had 8 bases not matched to a gene; V was cut back by 0 bases and J by 7 bases. This CDR3 spans 16 amino acids. The CDR3: CASSLAYRQGKNEQFF. CDR3 coding DNA: TGTGCCAGCAGCTTAGCTTATAGACAGGGGAAAAATGAGCAGTTCTTC.

The V and J genes are TRBV5-1 and TRBJ1-1; D is perhaps TRBD1 (5 bases). Trimming took off 4 bases at V and 4 bases at J, with 17 bases between the two ends. The V gene's germline CDR1 is SGHRS and CDR2 YFSETQ. This CDR3 is 15 amino acids long. The DNA for the CDR3 is TGCGCCAGCAGCCTTTTGCAGGGTGGGAGCACTGAAGCTTTCTTT. Translation gives CASSLLQGGSTEAFF.

Only one count was recorded for this clone. This chain joins TRBV20-1 and TRBJ1-2; no definite D call. The CDR3 runs to 10 residues. Germline assignment: CDR1 DFQATT and CDR2 SNEGSKA (reference sequence). The V end lost 6 bases, the J end lost 5 bases, and 7 bases lay between the germline ends. CDR3 amino acids: CSALDYGYTF. In DNA form, the CDR3 reads TGCAGTGCCTTGGATTATGGCTACACCTTC.

The chain combines TRBV11-2 with TRBJ1-5; a possible D gene is TRBD1 (6 bases). CDR3 length equals 14 residues. Germline V gene data show CDR1 as SGHAT and CDR2 as FQNNGV. V lost 5 bases to trimming and J lost 9 bases, with 17 bases between them. The CDR3 sequence is CASSKTGLQGPQHF. CDR3 DNA: TGTGCCAGCAGCAAGACAGGACTACAAGGGCCCCAGCATTTT.

V and J are TRBV28 and TRBJ2-7; D is undetermined. Germline assignment: CDR1 MDHEN and CDR2 SYDVKM. The CDR3 consists of 14 residues. V shed 5 bases and J shed 2 bases, with 13 bases lying between them. CDR3 in DNA: TGTGCCAGCAGTCCCCCGGCCCATGCCTACGAGCAGTACTTC. Its protein is CASSPPAHAYEQYF. Full variable domain (rest looked up from reference TRBV28 and TRBJ2-7): DVKVTQSSRYLVKRTGEKVFLECVQDMDHENMFWYRQDPGLGLRLIYFSYDVKMKEKGDIPEGYSVSREKKERFSLILESASTNQTSMYLCASSPPAHAYEQYFGPGTRLTVT.

V usage is TRBV5-5 and J usage is TRBJ2-1; D gene ambiguous. From germline, CDR1 is SGHKS and CDR2 YYEKEE (reference sequence). Trimming removed 0 bases from V and 6 bases from J, with 13 bases in between. The CDR3 contains 15 residues. The DNA for the CDR3 is TGTGCCAGCAGCTTGGTTGCAGTGGGTCCCAATGAGCAGTTCTTC. Its protein is CASSLVAVGPNEQFF.

The V gene is TRBV11-3, the J gene TRBJ2-1; no clear D. CDR3 length: 12 residues. V was clipped by 1 base and J by 7 bases, with 5 bases between them. Per the germline V gene, CDR1 is SGHNT and CDR2 is YENEEA. The CDR3 coding sequence is TGTGCCAGCAGCTTAGCCGAAAATGAGCAGTTCTTC. This encodes CASSLAENEQFF.